This entry describes one T cell receptor (beta chain). In the source study's methods: How many nucleated cells were present was estimated from reference gene primer amplification. Libraries were prepared by immunoSEQ multiplex PCR; TCRdb keeps only in-frame clonotypes and omits some of them. The V and J calls and the clone size are those of that table, but D and trimming were determined from the DNA. The data contain around 40,000 clones, 89% of them singletons. The sample comes from a study of blood T cell repertoires in COVID-19. Background on the study: Acute and convalescent COVID-19 samples came from the United States, Italy and Spain. PBMCs, B-cell-depleted T cells, or T cells were the source of the cDNA or gDNA that made up the material.

The source material was peripheral blood. The source of this sequence is a man aged 45-65 years with active COVID-19.

The CDR3 reads CASSLMGLKNGELFF. CDR3 coding DNA: TGTGCCAGCAGCTTAATGGGACTAAAAAACGGGGAGCTGTTTTTT. V usage is TRBV7-3 and J usage is TRBJ2-2, with 7 bases fitting TRBD2. The CDR3 sequence is 15 residues long. Germline assignment: CDR1 SGHTA and CDR2 FQGTGA. V shed 1 base and J 7 bases; nucleotides not matched to a gene: 6.